Listed below are T cell receptor beta chains from one sample, sequenced in a study of beta chain features in type 1 diabetes. Clones were sequenced by immunoSEQ multiplex PCR, and TCRdb holds only the in-frame ones, with some missing. This repertoire shows about 400,000 clones, around 12% found once; its top ten account for around 0.01%. Material for sequencing was naive CD4+ T cells from blood. The receptor set was obtained from a woman under 30 with type 1 diabetes. The conserved cysteine and the conserved F or W are not part of the CDR3 here. Where a row states a size, it is once, few, many or the class of an expanded clone; other rows omit it.

TRBV28	TRBJ2-5	NA	ASSPGGVRETQY
TRBV2	TRBJ2-1	few	ASGRQGIMNEQF
TRBV18	TRBJ2-7	NA	ASSPNSLGNEQY
TRBV6-5	TRBJ2-2	NA	ASSYEGEFAGELF
TRBV27	TRBJ1-2	NA	ASAPRQGYGYT
TRBV18	TRBJ1-1	NA	ASSPGTENTEAF
TRBV7-9	TRBJ2-6	NA	AFGLIGQGAGANVLT
TRBV6-5	TRBJ2-1	few	ASSYSAGGWDNEQF
TRBV11-3	TRBJ2-1	NA	ASSPLAGGGGYNEQF
TRBV28	TRBJ2-7	NA	ATRPGGSYEQY
TRBV4-3	TRBJ2-1	NA	ASSQTGAGVNEQF
TRBV25-1	TRBJ2-5	NA	ASSDREAQETQY
TRBV2	TRBJ2-7	NA	ASRARQGAVYEQY
TRBV4-1	TRBJ2-7	few	ASSPTGGWRYEQY
TRBV6-6	TRBJ1-1	few	ASSQGTGEAF
TRBV5-1	TRBJ2-3	NA	ASRPTGSNTDTQY
TRBV7-3	TRBJ2-1	few	ASSPPPGGGEQF
TRBV5-1	TRBJ2-3	NA	ASSPPGMSTDTQY
TRBV29-1	TRBJ1-3	NA	SVVASSGNTIY
TRBV4-3	TRBJ2-3	NA	ASSLLVTGGTDTQY
TRBV7-3	TRBJ1-2	NA	ASSSTGSYGYT
TRBV5-4	TRBJ1-1	NA	ASSLTPNTEAF
TRBV13	TRBJ1-1	few	ASSPRQEWNTEAF
TRBV6-5	TRBJ2-1	NA	ASTNHERVLQF
TRBV30	TRBJ2-5	few	AWVPGQAYQETQY
TRBV5-1	TRBJ2-5	few	ASSSSRETQY
TRBV6-6	TRBJ2-3	NA	ASSLTASTDTQY
TRBV18	TRBJ1-2	few	ASSPPSVNYGYT
TRBV4-3	TRBJ2-7	NA	ASSLGQGSYEQY
TRBV7-8	TRBJ2-3	NA	ASRYERAVTDTQY
TRBV14	TRBJ1-1	NA	ASSTGASAF